This T cell receptor (beta chain) was sequenced for a study of T cells in tuberculosis. Study-wide points: Smaller alpha distances in active tuberculosis partly reflected shorter CDR3-alpha lengths.

As concerns this clone: Its target is not known.

Here immunoSEQ multiplex PCR was the method, and the copy in TCRdb shows in-frame clones only, minus some. Among tens of thousands of clones listed, 97% were seen once. CDR1 and CDR2 (germline): SGHAT, FQNNGV. The V end was cut by 0 bases, the J end by 2 bases, with 13 bases between. The CDR3 runs to 16 residues. The chain links TRBV11-2 to TRBJ1-2, with a weak D call TRBD1 (5 bases). The TCR was taken from a donor aged 10 to 29 with latent tuberculosis or without tuberculosis infection. The sequenced sample consisted of PBMCs. CDR3 loop: CASSLDLLDKNYGYTF. The CDR3, as DNA: TGTGCCAGCAGCTTAGATCTTTTGGACAAGAACTATGGCTACACCTTC.